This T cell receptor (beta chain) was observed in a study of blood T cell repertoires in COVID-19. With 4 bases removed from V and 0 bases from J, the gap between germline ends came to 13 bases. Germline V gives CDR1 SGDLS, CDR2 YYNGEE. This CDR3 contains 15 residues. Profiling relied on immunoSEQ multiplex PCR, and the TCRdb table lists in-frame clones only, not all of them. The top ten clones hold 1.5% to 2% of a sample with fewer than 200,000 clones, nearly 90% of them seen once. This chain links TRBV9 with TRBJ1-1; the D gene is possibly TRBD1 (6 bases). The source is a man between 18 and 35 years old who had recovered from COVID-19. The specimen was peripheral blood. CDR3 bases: TGTGCCAGCAGCACTGGGGGACAAATGAACACTGAAGCTTTCTTT. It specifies CASSTGGQMNTEAFF.